This T cell receptor beta chain originates from a study of beta chain features in type 1 diabetes. Study-wide background: All samples combined gave roughly 100,000,000 sorted cells for examination.

V shed 2 bases and J shed 5 bases, with 6 bases lying between them. The CDR3 is 12 residues long. Germline V gene sequence: CDR1 SGHTA, CDR2 FQGNSA. Based on CD45RO/CCR7/CD25/CD127/CD95/CD27, CD4+ regulatory, stem cell-like memory, naive and central memory cells were sorted. Regarding the study as a whole: Naive, central memory and Treg TCRB repertoires seemed to resemble each other more closely in patients than they did in healthy donors. Sequencing of cDNA might inflate the share of cells that strongly express TCR.

The entirety of the isolated RNA underwent reverse transcription, so expressed TCRB transcripts were sequenced. The assay was immunoSEQ multiplex PCR, and TCRdb's table has in-frame clones only and misses some. This table has almost 350,000 clones, about 18% appearing once. Notes on this clone: The target antigen is unknown.

This clonotype originated in a woman between 18 and 29 years old in good health. The rearrangement links TRBV7-2 to TRBJ2-5; no reliable D call. Material: naive CD4+ T cells from blood. Here the CDR3 DNA reads TGTGCCAGCAGCTTAAATACTGAGACCCAGTACTTC. It codes for CASSLNTETQYF.